These 27 T cell receptor beta chains were all obtained from the same sample, sequenced in a study of beta chain features in type 1 diabetes. Whole-study findings and limits: Researchers report that Type 1 diabetes patients had moderately but significantly shorter TCRB CDR3s across all four CD4+ subsets.

Investigators reverse transcribed all isolated RNA, so they sequenced expressed TCRB transcripts. Repertoires were generated with immunoSEQ multiplex PCR, while TCRdb's copy carries only in-frame clones and drops some. The table records tens of thousands of clones, roughly 39% of them present only once. The antigens of these receptors remain unknown. The specimen was Tregs from blood. These receptors originate from a man aged 25-40 years with type 1 diabetes.

With regard to this clone: A far bigger clonotype differs at one base, so this is likely a read error. J is TRBJ2-1 and V is TRBV5-4, with 9 bases identical to TRBD2. Germline V lookup: CDR1 SGHNT, CDR2 YYREEE (reference sequence). The CDR3 sequence is 15 residues long. With 5 bases clipped from V and 9 bases from J, the junction kept 12 bases outside the gene matches. CDR3 DNA sequence: TGTGCCAGCAGGTTCGCGGGAGGGCCGGCCCTTGAGCAGTTCTTC. Translating it yields CASRFAGGPALEQFF.

The chain uses TRBV5-6 and TRBJ2-1; 11 nucleotides line up with TRBD2. The junction had 12 bases not matched to a gene; V was cut back by 0 bases and J by 10 bases. This CDR3 region has 17 residues. From germline, CDR1 is SGHDT and CDR2 YYEEEE. CDR3 in DNA: TGTGCCAGCAGCTTGGTTGTTAGCGGGAGGGCACTTGAGGAGCAGTTCTTC. Its translation: CASSLVVSGRALEEQFF.

This chain uses TRBV11-2 with TRBJ2-1, with 7 nucleotides matching TRBD2. CDR1 and CDR2 from the germline V gene are SGHAT and FQNNGV. Trimming cost V 5 bases and J 7 bases; bases outside gene matches: 11. CDR3 length: 15 amino acids. DNA of the CDR3: TGTGCCAGCAGCCGAGGACTAGATCGAGGGAATGAGCAGTTCTTC. It specifies CASSRGLDRGNEQFF.

This clone showed up just a few times. V gene TRBV18 combines with J gene TRBJ2-5, with TRBD2 matching 10 bases. The end of the DNA fits TRBJ2-7 better, so the J call may be wrong. CDR1 KGHSH and CDR2 LQKENI come from the germline V gene. This CDR3 spans 15 amino acids. The CDR3 coding sequence is TGTGCCAGCTCATCGTCTAGCGGGAGTATCTCCGAGCAGTACTTC. Protein: CASSSSSGSISEQYF.

The V gene is TRBV5-1, the J gene TRBJ2-5; 8 nucleotides agree with TRBD1. Gene TRBJ2-7 matches the end of the DNA better, so the J call may be wrong. This CDR3 is 15 amino acids long. Per the germline V gene, CDR1 is SGHRS and CDR2 is YFSETQ. CDR3 in amino acids: CASKSGRGQTYEQYF. The CDR3 DNA is TGCGCCAGCAAGTCGGGCAGGGGGCAAACCTACGAGCAGTACTTC.

The chain links TRBV18 to TRBJ2-7; D is possibly TRBD2 (5 bases). Germline V gene lookup returns CDR1 KGHSH and CDR2 LQKENI. This CDR3 contains 18 residues. V lost 3 bases and J lost 0, with 21 bases in between. CDR3 sequence reads: CASSPLRAVPTSSYEQYF. The CDR3 coding sequence is TGTGCCAGCTCACCCCTGAGGGCGGTACCCACATCCTCCTACGAGCAGTACTTC.

The chain couples TRBV5-1 to TRBJ2-3, with 7 bases matching TRBD2. This CDR3 comprises 17 residues. V lost 3 bases and J lost 1; bases outside the gene matches: 11. Germline loops: CDR1 SGHRS, CDR2 YFSETQ. CDR3 coding DNA: TGCGCCAGCAGCTGGGGGGGGGTCGGGACTCGCACAGATACGCAGTATTTT. Its protein product is CASSWGGVGTRTDTQYF.

The chain links TRBV9 to TRBJ2-1; 8 bases line up with TRBD2. V gave up 3 bases and J gave up 3 bases; unmatched junction bases: 11. This CDR3 is 17 amino acids long. Per germline, CDR1 SGDLS and CDR2 YYNGEE. The CDR3: CASSARKAGVGYNEQFF. The CDR3, as DNA: TGTGCCAGCAGCGCGCGAAAAGCGGGAGTAGGCTACAATGAGCAGTTCTTC.

This clone was seen a handful of times. CDR3 loop: CASRSDRGSSYEQYF. Written as DNA, the CDR3 is TGTGCCAGCAGATCCGACAGGGGGAGCTCCTACGAGCAGTACTTC. V gene TRBV7-9 combines with J gene TRBJ2-7; 9 bases match TRBD1. The CDR3 extends over 15 amino acids. The V and J ends lost 6 bases and 0 bases, in that order; junction bases with no gene match: 6. Germline V gene sequence: CDR1 SEHNR, CDR2 FQNEAQ (reference sequence). Together with reference TRBV7-9 and TRBJ2-7, the CDR3 gives the full variable domain: DTGVSQNPRHKITKRGQNVTFRCDPISEHNRLYWYRQTLGQGPEFLTYFQNEAQLEKSRLLSDRFSAERPKGSFSTLEIQRTEQGDSAMYLCASRSDRGSSYEQYFGPGTRLTVT.

The chain links TRBV5-4 to TRBJ2-7; 10 bases are a match to TRBD2. V was clipped by 4 bases and J by 2 bases; unmatched bases: 9. CDR3 length: 16 amino acids. In germline, CDR1 is SGHNT, CDR2 YYREEE (reference sequence). CDR3 bases: TGTGCCAGCAGCACCTGGACTAGCGGCCTGCCCTACGAGCAGTACTTC. It specifies CASSTWTSGLPYEQYF.

The chain recombines TRBV10-3 with TRBJ1-1, with D unclear. Germline loops: CDR1 ENHRY, CDR2 SYGVKD. The CDR3 sequence is 15 residues long. Trimming took off 7 bases at V and 1 base at J, with 16 bases between the two ends. Written as DNA, the CDR3 is TGTGCCATCACTCGGGATCCCAAGGGGAACACTGAAGCTTTCTTT. This sequence encodes CAITRDPKGNTEAFF.

CDR3 sequence (DNA): TGTGCCAGCAGGATCGGGACAGGCTCCTACGAGCAGTACTTC. Amino acid sequence: CASRIGTGSYEQYF. The chain is built from TRBV6-1 and TRBJ2-7; TRBD1 matches at 8 bases. Germline V CDR1 and CDR2: MNHNS, SASEGT. The V segment lost 6 bases and the J segment 0 bases; nucleotides outside the gene matches: 4. This CDR3 is built from 14 residues.

The rearrangement uses TRBV15 and TRBJ2-1, with TRBD2 matching 7 bases. In germline, CDR1 is LNHNV, CDR2 YYDKDF (reference sequence). The CDR3 is 17 residues long. With V trimmed by 0 bases and J by 7 bases, 12 bases remained unmatched. CDR3 protein: CATSRDPTSLIGNEQFF. DNA for the CDR3: TGTGCCACCAGCAGAGACCCGACTAGCCTAATTGGGAATGAGCAGTTCTTC.

A few counts support this clone. The chain links TRBV7-9 to TRBJ2-7; possibly TRBD2 for D (5 bases). Germline V gene sequence: CDR1 SEHNR, CDR2 FQNEAQ (reference sequence). The CDR3 is 16 amino acids. The V gene lost 5 bases and the J gene lost 2 bases, with 19 bases spanning the gap. This CDR3 reads CASSNIGLRITYEQYF. The CDR3 nucleotides are TGTGCCAGCAGCAACATCGGACTGCGCATCACCTACGAGCAGTACTTC.

This rearrangement joins TRBV7-3 to TRBJ2-3, with TRBD2 identical over 14 bases. This CDR3 region has 18 residues. V shed 1 base and J 2 bases; nucleotides not matched to a gene: 5. Germline CDR1 reads SGHTA; CDR2 reads FQGTGA. The CDR3 DNA reads as TGTGCCAGCAGCTTAATTGCGACTAGCGGGAGGGTCACAGATACGCAGTATTTT. This codes for CASSLIATSGRVTDTQYF.

This clone was found a few times. The genes are TRBV7-8 and TRBJ1-5, with 9 nucleotides matching TRBD1. The CDR3 runs to 16 residues. CDR1 and CDR2 from the germline V gene are SGHVS and FQNEAQ. The J segment lost 4 bases and the V segment lost 5 bases, leaving 9 bases of the junction unmatched. In nucleotides, the CDR3 is TGTGCCAGCAGCCAGAGAACAGGGGGCCTTAATCAGCCCCAGCATTTT. Its protein is CASSQRTGGLNQPQHF.

This clone was seen a few times. J is TRBJ2-7 and V is TRBV5-6; TRBD1 matches at 8 bases. The CDR3 covers 15 residues. Germline V CDR1 and CDR2: SGHDT, YYEEEE. V lost 1 base, J lost 7 bases, and 10 bases stayed unmatched. In nucleotides, the CDR3 is TGTGCCAGCAGCTTGTTCCAGGGGGCATCGGGGGAGCAGTACTTC. Its protein is CASSLFQGASGEQYF.

The sample holds a few counts of this clone. The V and J genes are TRBV28 and TRBJ2-7; 7 positions agree with TRBD1. Germline-derived CDR1 and CDR2 are MDHEN and SYDVKM. Unmatched junction bases numbered 5, after V lost 3 bases and J lost 3 bases. The CDR3 has 14 residues. CDR3 sequence reads: CASSFDRDNYEQYF. Written as DNA, the CDR3 is TGTGCCAGCAGTTTTGACAGGGACAACTACGAGCAGTACTTC. The variable domain in full, completed from reference TRBV28 and TRBJ2-7, reads DVKVTQSSRYLVKRTGEKVFLECVQDMDHENMFWYRQDPGLGLRLIYFSYDVKMKEKGDIPEGYSVSREKKERFSLILESASTNQTSMYLCASSFDRDNYEQYFGPGTRLTVT.

A few counts support this clone. The chain is built from TRBV7-9 and TRBJ2-5; TRBD2 agrees at 9 bases. With V trimmed by 6 bases and J by 3 bases, 2 bases remained unmatched. Germline V gene data show CDR1 as SEHNR and CDR2 as FQNEAQ (reference sequence). This CDR3 spans 13 amino acids. In nucleotides, the CDR3 is TGTGCCAGCAGACTAGCGGGTGAAGAGACCCAGTACTTC. This sequence encodes CASRLAGEETQYF.

J is TRBJ2-6 and V is TRBV6-5; no definite D call. Trimming cost V 4 bases and J 0 bases, with 4 bases left between them. The germline CDR1 and CDR2 sequences are MNHEY and SVGAGI. The CDR3 is 14 amino acids. CDR3 sequence reads: CASSSFSGANVLTF. For the CDR3, the DNA is TGTGCCAGCAGTTCGTTCTCTGGGGCCAACGTCCTGACTTTC.

The rearrangement links TRBV7-6 to TRBJ2-7, with TRBD1 identical over 8 bases. Germline-derived CDR1 and CDR2 are SGHVS and FNYEAQ. The length of the CDR3 is 15 residues. The junction had 8 bases not matched to a gene; V was cut back by 5 bases and J by 2 bases. The CDR3 sequence is CASSPGRDRPYEQYF. The CDR3 region has the DNA TGTGCCAGCAGCCCTGGCCGGGACAGGCCCTACGAGCAGTACTTC.

The chain recombines TRBV7-2 with TRBJ2-1; 10 bases align to TRBD2. The CDR3 sequence is 14 residues long. With V trimmed by 1 base and J by 8 bases, 2 bases remained unmatched. CDR1 and CDR2 from the germline V gene are SGHTA and FQGNSA. CDR3 nucleotides: TGTGCCAGCAGCTTAGGGACTAGCGGAGATGAGCAGTTCTTC. Protein: CASSLGTSGDEQFF.

The chain uses TRBV5-1 and TRBJ1-2; D unclear. Germline lookup yields CDR1 SGHRS and CDR2 YFSETQ. With 0 bases removed from V and 4 bases from J, the gap between germline ends came to 10 bases. The CDR3 has 14 residues. CDR3 nucleotides: TGCGCCAGCAGCTTGGCTACAGAGACCTATGGCTACACCTTC. Translation: CASSLATETYGYTF. The full variable domain, with the rest looked up from reference TRBV5-1 and TRBJ1-2, is KAGVTQTPRYLIKTRGQQVTLSCSPISGHRSVSWYQQTPGQGLQFLFEYFSETQRNKGNFPGRFSGRQFSNSRSEMNVSTLELGDSALYLCASSLATETYGYTFGSGTRLTVV.

The V gene is TRBV27, the J gene TRBJ2-2; D is perhaps TRBD1 (6 bases). CDR3 size: 15 residues. The germline CDR1 and CDR2 sequences are MNHEY and SMNVEV (reference sequence). Trimming took off 2 bases at V and 4 bases at J, with 11 bases between the two ends. For the CDR3, the DNA is TGTGCCAGCAGTTTAGGGCAGGGGATCACCGGGGAGCTGTTTTTT. This encodes CASSLGQGITGELFF.

Remarks on this clone: Germline and junction disagree at one end, which may indicate a read error. J is TRBJ2-1 and V is TRBV6-6, with 10 bases lining up with TRBD2. CDR3 length equals 16 residues. In germline, CDR1 is MNHNY, CDR2 SVGAGI (reference sequence). CDR3 nucleotides: TGTGCCAGCATTTACGGCGGGCTAGCGGGAGCCCCTGAGCAGTTCTTC. Protein sequence: CASIYGGLAGAPEQFF.

The CDR3 DNA follows: TGTGCCAGCAGCGTAAACCTGGACTGGTCAGATACGCAGTATTTT. The encoded protein is CASSVNLDWSDTQYF. The chain joins TRBV9 to TRBJ2-3, with a possible D match to TRBD2 (5 bases). This CDR3 contains 15 residues. V gave up 1 base and J gave up 4 bases, with 13 bases separating them. In germline, CDR1 is SGDLS, CDR2 YYNGEE.

The count of this clone is one. The chain carries TRBV2 and TRBJ2-7; 12 bases agree with TRBD2. V was clipped by 3 bases and J by 3 bases; unmatched bases: 6. This CDR3 has 16 amino acids. Germline-derived CDR1 and CDR2 are SNHLY and FYNNEI. The CDR3 DNA reads as TGTGCCAGCAGTGACGCCCTAGCGGGAGGGGTCTACGAGCAGTACTTC. As protein: CASSDALAGGVYEQYF.